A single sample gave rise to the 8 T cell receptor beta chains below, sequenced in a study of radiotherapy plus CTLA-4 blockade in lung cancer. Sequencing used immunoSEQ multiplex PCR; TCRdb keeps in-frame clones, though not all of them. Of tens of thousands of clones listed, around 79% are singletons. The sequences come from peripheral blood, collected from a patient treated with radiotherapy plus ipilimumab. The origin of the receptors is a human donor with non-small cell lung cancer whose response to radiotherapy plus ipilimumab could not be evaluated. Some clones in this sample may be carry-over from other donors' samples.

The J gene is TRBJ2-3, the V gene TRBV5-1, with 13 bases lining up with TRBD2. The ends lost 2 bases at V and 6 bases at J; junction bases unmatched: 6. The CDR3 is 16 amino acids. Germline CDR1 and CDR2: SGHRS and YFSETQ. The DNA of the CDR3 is TGCGCCAGCAGCTTAACTAGCGGGGGGGCACGCGATACGCAGTATTTT. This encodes CASSLTSGGARDTQYF. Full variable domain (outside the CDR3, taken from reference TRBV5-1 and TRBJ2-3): KAGVTQTPRYLIKTRGQQVTLSCSPISGHRSVSWYQQTPGQGLQFLFEYFSETQRNKGNFPGRFSGRQFSNSRSEMNVSTLELGDSALYLCASSLTSGGARDTQYFGPGTRLTVL.

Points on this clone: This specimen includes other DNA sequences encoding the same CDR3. DNA for the CDR3: TGTGCCAGCAGTGCCCGGGACAGGGGGCCCCTCCACTTT. Its protein product is CASSARDRGPLHF. The chain uses TRBV25-1 and TRBJ1-6; TRBD1 agrees at 11 bases. Unmatched junction bases numbered 3, after V lost 4 bases and J lost 13 bases. Germline V CDR1 and CDR2: MGHDK, SYGVNS. The CDR3 spans 13 residues.

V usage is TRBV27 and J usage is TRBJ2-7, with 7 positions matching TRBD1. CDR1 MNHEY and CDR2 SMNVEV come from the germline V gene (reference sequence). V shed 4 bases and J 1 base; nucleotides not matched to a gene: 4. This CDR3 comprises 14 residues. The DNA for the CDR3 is TGTGCCAGCAGTTGGACAGGAGATTCCTACGAGCAGTACTTC. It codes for CASSWTGDSYEQYF.

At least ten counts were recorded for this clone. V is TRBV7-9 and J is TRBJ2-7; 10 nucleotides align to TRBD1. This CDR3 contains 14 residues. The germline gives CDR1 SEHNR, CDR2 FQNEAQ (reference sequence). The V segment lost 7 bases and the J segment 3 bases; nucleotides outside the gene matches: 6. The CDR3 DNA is TGTGCCAGCACCCCTCGGGACAGGGGCTACGAGCAGTACTTC. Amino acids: CASTPRDRGYEQYF.

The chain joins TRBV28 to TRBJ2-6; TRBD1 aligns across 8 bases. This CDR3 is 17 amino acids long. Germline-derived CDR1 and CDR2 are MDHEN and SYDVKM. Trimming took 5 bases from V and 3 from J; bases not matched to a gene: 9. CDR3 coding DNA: TGTGCCAGCAGTGATGGGACAGGCGTCCTTGGGGCCAACGTCCTGACTTTC. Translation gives CASSDGTGVLGANVLTF. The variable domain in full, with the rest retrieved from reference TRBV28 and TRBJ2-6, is DVKVTQSSRYLVKRTGEKVFLECVQDMDHENMFWYRQDPGLGLRLIYFSYDVKMKEKGDIPEGYSVSREKKERFSLILESASTNQTSMYLCASSDGTGVLGANVLTFGAGSRLTVL.

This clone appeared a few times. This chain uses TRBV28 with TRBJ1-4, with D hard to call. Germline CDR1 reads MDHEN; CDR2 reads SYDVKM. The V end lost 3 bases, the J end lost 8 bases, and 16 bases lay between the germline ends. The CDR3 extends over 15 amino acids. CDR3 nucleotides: TGTGCCAGCAGTTTCCTCAAGGGTGGAGGGGAAAAACTGTTTTTT. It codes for CASSFLKGGGEKLFF. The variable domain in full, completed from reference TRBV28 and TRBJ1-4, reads DVKVTQSSRYLVKRTGEKVFLECVQDMDHENMFWYRQDPGLGLRLIYFSYDVKMKEKGDIPEGYSVSREKKERFSLILESASTNQTSMYLCASSFLKGGGEKLFFGSGTQLSVL.

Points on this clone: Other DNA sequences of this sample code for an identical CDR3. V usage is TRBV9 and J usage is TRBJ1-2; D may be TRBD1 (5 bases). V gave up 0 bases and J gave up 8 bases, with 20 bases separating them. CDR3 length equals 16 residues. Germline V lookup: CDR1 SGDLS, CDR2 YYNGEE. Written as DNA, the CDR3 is TGTGCCAGCAGCGTAGTAGCGGAGACGGGGGGTGACGGCTACACCTTC. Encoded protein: CASSVVAETGGDGYTF. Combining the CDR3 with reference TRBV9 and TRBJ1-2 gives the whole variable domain DSGVTQTPKHLITATGQRVTLRCSPRSGDLSVYWYQQSLDQGLQFLIQYYNGEERAKGNILERFSAQQFPDLHSELNLSSLELGDSALYFCASSVVAETGGDGYTFGSGTRLTVV.

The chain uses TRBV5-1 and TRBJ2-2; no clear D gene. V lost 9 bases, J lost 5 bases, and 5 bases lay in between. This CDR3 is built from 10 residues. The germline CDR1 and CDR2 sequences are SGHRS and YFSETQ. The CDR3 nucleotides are TGCGCCACCTTTACCGGGGAGCTGTTTTTT. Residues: CATFTGELFF.